This T cell receptor beta chain was found in a study of CXCR3-negative and CXCR3-positive naive CD8 T cells. Study-wide results and limits: CXCR3-positive naive cells had TRB CDR3s that were more hydrophobic than CXCR3-negative naive cells had. After cryopreservation, expression of CXCR3 was partially reduced, and most assays were run with fresh PBMCs.

The CDR3 sequence is 14 residues long. CDR1 ENHRY and CDR2 SYGVKD come from the germline V gene. In regard to this clonotype: Its cognate antigen is unknown.

With roughly 300,000 cells each, the CD8+ T cell subsets were individually sorted in triplicate. Each TRB cDNA library was prepared by 5' RACE (with UMI labels). Following a re-call of the 5' RACE reads, TCRdb has one entry per CDR3 protein and lacks DNA. The table lists some 130,000 distinct CDR3 sequences. V and J are TRBV10-3 and TRBJ2-7; TCRdb's D call, TRBD2, is unchecked because there is no DNA. The TCR comes from a human donor in good health. Some clones in this sample may be carry-over from other donors' samples. The sample taken for sequencing was naive CXCR3+ CD8+ T cells from blood. Described subset: CD45RO-CCR7+CD27+CD95- naive CD8+ T cells expressing CXCR3 (TNR3+). CDR3 sequence reads: CAIRGLAGVEEQYF.